The clone carrying this T cell receptor beta chain was found once. The sample belongs to a study of blood T cell repertoires in COVID-19. Libraries were prepared by immunoSEQ multiplex PCR; TCRdb keeps only in-frame clonotypes and omits some of them. This sample carries about 110,000 clones, about four fifths of them seen once, and the ten largest clones take less than 5%. The CDR3 runs to 15 residues. Germline CDR1 reads SGDLS; CDR2 reads YYNGEE. With 4 bases clipped from V and 4 bases from J, the junction kept 3 bases outside the gene matches. This clonotype was obtained from a woman between 70 and 85 years old with acute or convalescent COVID-19. Material: peripheral blood. The chain carries TRBV9 and TRBJ2-2; 11 bases are a match to TRBD1. CDR3: CASSYGTGGTGELFF. The CDR3 DNA sequence: TGTGCCAGCAGCTACGGGACAGGGGGCACCGGGGAGCTGTTTTTT.